This record looks at one TCR beta chain sequence and its context. The target of this receptor is not known. No base quality values were provided; no much bigger clone lies one nucleotide off. The data were obtained in a study of Ad26.COV2.S vaccination and SARS-CoV-2 variants (dated by TCRdb to the early 2020s). About the full investigation: Vaccine-arm donors were drawn from COV1001, a multicentre, randomized, double-blind, placebo-controlled phase I-IIa trial of Ad26.COV2.S in healthy adults. Ad26.COV2.S was administered intramuscularly at a dose of 5x10^10 or 1x10^11 viral particles, either as one shot or as two shots given 56 days apart. TCRbeta repertoire sequencing was used to assess the specificity and breadth of SARS-CoV-2-reactive T cell receptors after Ad26.COV2.S vaccination. A total of some 30 samples were included in the TCR-sequenced set, comprising around 19 Ad26.COV2.S vaccine recipients, 5 placebo recipients and 8 SARS-CoV-2 convalescent individuals. Participants in the trial were split at random into five groups of five each, receiving low-dose or high-dose Ad26.COV2.S once or twice, or else placebo on both occasions. Investigators remained blinded to trial group allocation during experiments and outcome assessment. Study-wide findings and limitations: According to the authors, total T cell responses may have been underestimated by the TCR breadth and depth analyses. Substantial breadth of spike-specific CD8+ and CD4+ T cell responses was reported after vaccination. Vaccine and placebo recipients had comparable non-spike TCR breadth, which fits with the vaccine containing only spike. Ad26.COV2.S recipients had higher spike-specific TCR breadth than placebo recipients (P = 0.0014). Comparing responses between vaccine doses or regimens was not something the study was powered to do.

The sample's treatment or condition, from its label and the paper: roughly 20 received Ad26.COV2.S at low or high dose, single or two shots; about five received placebo; per-sample allocation not given. For vaccine and placebo recipients, repertoires were sequenced using samples collected on day 63 after the first injection. Cohort 1b enrolled around 23 adults aged 18-55 years at a single site in Boston, USA, between 29 July and 7 August 2020. Ad26.COV2.S was a replication-incompetent adenovirus type 26 vector that expressed a prefusion-stabilized SARS-CoV-2 spike protein derived from the original Wuhan strain. The immunoSEQ Assay was the method used to sequence TCRbeta CDR3 regions. After extraction, genomic DNA underwent amplification by bias-controlled multiplex PCR, followed by high-throughput sequencing. The published analysis was carried out like this. To quantify the absolute abundance of each unique TCRbeta CDR3 region, sequences were collapsed and filtered. Usable DNA was measured by amplifying reference genes present in all nucleated cells, and TCRbeta template counts were normalized to that usable DNA to estimate T cell fraction. Repertoire TCRs were annotated as SARS-CoV-2-specific when V gene, CDR3 amino acid sequence and J gene were exactly matched to a known reactive TCR set. MIRA supplied the reference SARS-CoV-2 TCR set, which was filtered for enrichment in COVID-19-positive ImmuneCODE repertoires so that public or cross-reactive TCRs were removed. Using the MIRA antigens, annotated TCRs were further analysed by specific ORF or by position within an ORF. Breadth was defined as the number of annotated unique rearrangements divided by the total number of unique productive rearrangements, and depth was defined as the summed frequency of the annotated unique rearrangements. Two-sided Wilcoxon rank-sum tests were used to compare TCR breadth between groups. Not all clones reach the TCRdb copy of this immuneACCESS table, which keeps in-frame sequences only. Checked studies attribute under half of the gap to unresolved V genes and leave the rest unexplained. The D gene and trimming were derived from the DNA, and the V and J assignments and clone size from that table. The sample table contains about 420,000 clones; only one count was recorded for over 75% of them. About 4% of the sample rests with the top ten.

The CDR3, cysteine through phenylalanine, is 17 amino acids long. Just CDR3 DNA is preserved here, 51 bases in frame from base 1. The germline V gene provides CDR1 SGDLS and CDR2 YYNGEE. Between the V and J ends, shortened by 4 bases and 0 bases respectively, the junction contains 17 bases. This material consisted of peripheral blood, taken in a trial of Ad26.COV2.S vaccine versus placebo. The chain was built from TRBV9 and TRBJ2-1; perhaps TRBD1 is the D gene, with 5 bases matching. This clonotype originated in a person aged 18-60 years who received the Ad26.COV2.S COVID-19 vaccine or a placebo. The nucleotide sequence is given as TGTGCCAGCAGCAACCTCAGGGCCCAAAGCTCCTACAATGAGCAGTTCTTC. Its amino acids are CASSNLRAQSSYNEQFF.